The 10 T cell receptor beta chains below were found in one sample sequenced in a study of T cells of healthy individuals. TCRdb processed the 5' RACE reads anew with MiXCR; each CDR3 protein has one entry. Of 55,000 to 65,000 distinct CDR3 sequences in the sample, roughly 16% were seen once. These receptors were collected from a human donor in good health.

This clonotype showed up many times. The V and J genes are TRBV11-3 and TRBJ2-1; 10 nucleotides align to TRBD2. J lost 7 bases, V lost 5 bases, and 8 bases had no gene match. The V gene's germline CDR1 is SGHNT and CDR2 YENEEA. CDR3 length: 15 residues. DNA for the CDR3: TGTGCCAGCAGCGTAAGCGGGGGGGCGTGGAATGAGCAGTTCTTC. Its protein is CASSVSGGAWNEQFF.

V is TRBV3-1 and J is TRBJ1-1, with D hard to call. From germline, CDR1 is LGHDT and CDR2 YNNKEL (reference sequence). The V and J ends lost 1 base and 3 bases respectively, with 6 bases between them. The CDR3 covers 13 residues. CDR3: CASSQVGYTEAFF. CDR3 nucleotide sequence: TGTGCCAGCAGCCAAGTTGGCTACACTGAAGCTTTCTTT.

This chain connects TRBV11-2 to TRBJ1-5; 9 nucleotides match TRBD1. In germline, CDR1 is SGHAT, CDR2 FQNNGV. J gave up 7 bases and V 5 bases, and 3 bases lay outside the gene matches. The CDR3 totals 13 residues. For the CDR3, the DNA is TGTGCCAGCAGCCGTGACAGGGGGCAGCCCCAGCATTTT. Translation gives CASSRDRGQPQHF.

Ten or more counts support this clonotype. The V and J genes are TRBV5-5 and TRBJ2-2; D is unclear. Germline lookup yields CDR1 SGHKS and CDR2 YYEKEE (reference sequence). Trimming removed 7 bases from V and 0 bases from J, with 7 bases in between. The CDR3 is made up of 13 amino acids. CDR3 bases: TGTGCCAGCCGGAACGCGAACACCGGGGAGCTGTTTTTT. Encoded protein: CASRNANTGELFF. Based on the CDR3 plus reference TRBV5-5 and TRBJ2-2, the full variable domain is DAGVTQSPTHLIKTRGQQVTLRCSPISGHKSVSWYQQVLGQGPQFIFQYYEKEERGRGNFPDRFSARQFPNYSSELNVNALLLGDSALYLCASRNANTGELFFGEGSRLTVL.

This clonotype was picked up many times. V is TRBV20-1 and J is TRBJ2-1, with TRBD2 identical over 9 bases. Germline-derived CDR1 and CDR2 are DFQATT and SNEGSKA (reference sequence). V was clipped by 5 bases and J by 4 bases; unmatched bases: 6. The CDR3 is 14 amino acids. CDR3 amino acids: CSAEEAGGYNEQFF. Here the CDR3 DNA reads TGCAGTGCTGAAGAAGCGGGGGGTTACAATGAGCAGTTCTTC.

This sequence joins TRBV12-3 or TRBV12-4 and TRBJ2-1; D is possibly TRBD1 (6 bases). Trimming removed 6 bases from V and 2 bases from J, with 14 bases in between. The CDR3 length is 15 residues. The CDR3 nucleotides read TGTGCCAGCAGCTTGACAGGTGTCGCCTACAATGAGCAGTTCTTC. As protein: CASSLTGVAYNEQFF.

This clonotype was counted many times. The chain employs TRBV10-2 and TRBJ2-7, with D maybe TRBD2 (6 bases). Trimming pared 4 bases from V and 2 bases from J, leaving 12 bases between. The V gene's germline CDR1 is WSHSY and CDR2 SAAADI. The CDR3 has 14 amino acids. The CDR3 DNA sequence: TGCGCCAGCAGTGCTTACGGGGGTACCTACGAGCAGTACTTC. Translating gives CASSAYGGTYEQYF.

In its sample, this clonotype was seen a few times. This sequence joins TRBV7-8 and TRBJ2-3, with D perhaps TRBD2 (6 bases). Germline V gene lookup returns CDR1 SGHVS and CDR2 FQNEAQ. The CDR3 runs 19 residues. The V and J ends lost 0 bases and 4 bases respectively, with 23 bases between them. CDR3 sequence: CASSLAGTYSESIADTQYF. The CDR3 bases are TGTGCCAGCAGCTTAGCGGGGACTTACTCGGAGAGTATCGCAGATACGCAGTATTTT.

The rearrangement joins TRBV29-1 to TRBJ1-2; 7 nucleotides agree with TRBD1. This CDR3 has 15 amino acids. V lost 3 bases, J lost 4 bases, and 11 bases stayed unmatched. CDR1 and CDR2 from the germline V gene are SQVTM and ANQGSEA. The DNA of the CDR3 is TGCAGCGTTGACGAAGGGGGCGCTTCGGGCTATGGCTACACCTTC. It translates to CSVDEGGASGYGYTF.

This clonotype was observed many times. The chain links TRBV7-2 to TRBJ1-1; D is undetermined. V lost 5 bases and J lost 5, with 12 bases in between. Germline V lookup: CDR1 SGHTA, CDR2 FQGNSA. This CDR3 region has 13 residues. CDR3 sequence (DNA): TGTGCCAGCAGCGTCAAAAGCAGGACTGAAGCTTTCTTT. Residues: CASSVKSRTEAFF.